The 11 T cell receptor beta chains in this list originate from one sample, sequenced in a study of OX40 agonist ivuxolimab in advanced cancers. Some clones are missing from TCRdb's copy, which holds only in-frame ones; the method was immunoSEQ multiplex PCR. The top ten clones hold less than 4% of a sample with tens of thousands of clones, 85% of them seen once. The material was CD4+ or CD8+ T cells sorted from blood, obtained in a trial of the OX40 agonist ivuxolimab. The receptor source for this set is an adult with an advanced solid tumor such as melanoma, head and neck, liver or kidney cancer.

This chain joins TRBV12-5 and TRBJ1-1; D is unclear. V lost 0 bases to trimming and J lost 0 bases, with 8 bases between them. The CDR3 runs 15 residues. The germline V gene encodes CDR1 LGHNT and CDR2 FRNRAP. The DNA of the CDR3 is TGTGCTAGTGGTTTGGTACGGAAGATGAACACTGAAGCTTTCTTT. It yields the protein CASGLVRKMNTEAFF.

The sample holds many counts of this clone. The chain's CDR3 is CASTPETGGGLEQYF. The CDR3 bases are TGTGCCTCGACCCCTGAGACGGGCGGGGGCCTGGAGCAGTACTTC. The chain joins TRBV2 to TRBJ2-7; a possible D gene is TRBD2 (7 bases). Trimming pared 11 bases from V and 7 bases from J, leaving 27 bases between. The germline V gene encodes CDR1 SNHLY and CDR2 FYNNEI. The CDR3 consists of 15 residues.

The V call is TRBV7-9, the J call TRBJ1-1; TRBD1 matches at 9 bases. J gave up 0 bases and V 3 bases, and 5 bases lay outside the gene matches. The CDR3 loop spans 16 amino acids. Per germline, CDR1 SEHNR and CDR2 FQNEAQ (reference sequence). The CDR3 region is CASSFPGQGLNTEAFF. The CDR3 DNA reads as TGTGCCAGCAGCTTTCCGGGACAGGGTCTGAACACTGAAGCTTTCTTT.

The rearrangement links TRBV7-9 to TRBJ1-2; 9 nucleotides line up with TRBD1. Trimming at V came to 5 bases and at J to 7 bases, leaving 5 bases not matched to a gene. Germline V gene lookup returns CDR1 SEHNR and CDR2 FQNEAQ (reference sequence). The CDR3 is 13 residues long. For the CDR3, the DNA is TGTGCCAGCAGCCCCCGGGACAGGGCTGGCTACACCTTC. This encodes CASSPRDRAGYTF.

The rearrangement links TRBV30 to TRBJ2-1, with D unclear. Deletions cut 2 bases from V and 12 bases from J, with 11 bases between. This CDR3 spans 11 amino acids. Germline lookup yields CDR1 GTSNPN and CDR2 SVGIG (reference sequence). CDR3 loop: CAWSPPKGQFF. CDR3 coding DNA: TGTGCCTGGAGTCCCCCAAAGGGGCAGTTCTTC.

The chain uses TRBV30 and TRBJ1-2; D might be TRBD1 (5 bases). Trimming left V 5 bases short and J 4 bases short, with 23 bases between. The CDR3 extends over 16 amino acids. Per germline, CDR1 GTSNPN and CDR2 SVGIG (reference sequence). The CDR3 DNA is TGTGCCTGGCTCCTCAGCGGGACCATATTCTCCTATGGCTACACCTTC. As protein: CAWLLSGTIFSYGYTF. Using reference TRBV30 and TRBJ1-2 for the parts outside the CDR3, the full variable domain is SQTIHQWPATLVQPVGSPLSLECTVEGTSNPNLYWYRQAAGRGLQLLFYSVGIGQISSEVPQNLSASRPQDRQFILSSKKLLLSDSGFYLCAWLLSGTIFSYGYTFGSGTRLTVV.

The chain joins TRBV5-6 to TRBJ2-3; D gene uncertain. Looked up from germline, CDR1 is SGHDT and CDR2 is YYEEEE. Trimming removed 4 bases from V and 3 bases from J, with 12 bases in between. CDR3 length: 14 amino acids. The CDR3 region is CASSAGVLTDTQYF. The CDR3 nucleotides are TGTGCCAGCAGCGCTGGGGTCTTAACAGATACGCAGTATTTT.

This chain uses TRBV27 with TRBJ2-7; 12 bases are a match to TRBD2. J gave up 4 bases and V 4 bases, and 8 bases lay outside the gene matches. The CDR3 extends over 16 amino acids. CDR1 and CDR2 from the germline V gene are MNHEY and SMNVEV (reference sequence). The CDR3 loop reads CASSSMPTSGSYEQYF. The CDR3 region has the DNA TGTGCCAGCAGTTCCATGCCGACTAGCGGGAGTTACGAGCAGTACTTC.

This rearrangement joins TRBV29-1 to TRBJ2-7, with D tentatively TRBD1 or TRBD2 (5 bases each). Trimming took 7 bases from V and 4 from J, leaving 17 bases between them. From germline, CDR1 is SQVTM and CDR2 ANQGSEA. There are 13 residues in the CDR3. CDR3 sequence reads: CSGSKGTLYEQYF. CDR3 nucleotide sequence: TGCAGCGGGTCGAAAGGGACCCTATACGAGCAGTACTTC.

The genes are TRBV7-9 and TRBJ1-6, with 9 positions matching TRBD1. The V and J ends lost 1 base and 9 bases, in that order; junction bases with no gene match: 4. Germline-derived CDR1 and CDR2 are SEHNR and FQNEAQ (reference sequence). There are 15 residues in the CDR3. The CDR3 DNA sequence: TGTGCCAGCAGCTTAGATCTGGACAGGGGTTCACCCCTCCACTTT. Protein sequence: CASSLDLDRGSPLHF.

The CDR3 loop reads CASSFDLAGATDTQYF. DNA of the CDR3: TGTGCCAGCAGTTTCGACCTCGCGGGGGCCACAGATACGCAGTATTTT. The chain uses TRBV27 and TRBJ2-3, with D tentatively TRBD2 (7 bases). The V end lost 3 bases, the J end lost 2 bases, and 15 bases lay between the germline ends. The germline V gene encodes CDR1 MNHEY and CDR2 SMNVEV (reference sequence). The CDR3 extends over 16 amino acids.